The 10 T cell receptor beta chains below all came from one sample that was sequenced in a study of STAT5B mutations in CD4+ large granular lymphocyte leukemia. Clones were read by immunoSEQ multiplex PCR, and TCRdb kept only the in-frame ones, dropping some. Seen here are about 31,000 clones, approximately 91% observed once, and the top ten hold around 0.38%. The sequenced sample consisted of CD4+ T cells from blood buffy coats. The receptors shown here come from a human donor in good health.

V is TRBV10-3 and J is TRBJ2-7, with TRBD2 matching over 7 bases. The V gene's germline CDR1 is ENHRY and CDR2 SYGVKD. CDR3 length equals 14 residues. Trimming at V came to 0 bases and at J to 6 bases, leaving 5 bases not matched to a gene. The CDR3, as DNA: TGTGCCATCAGTGAGTCTTTACTAGCGCCCGAGCAGTACTTC. Protein: CAISESLLAPEQYF.

The CDR3 is CASSRTQGANYGYTF. The CDR3 DNA sequence: TGTGCCAGCAGCCGCACCCAGGGGGCTAACTATGGCTACACCTTC. J is TRBJ1-2 and V is TRBV6-1; TRBD1 matches at 7 bases. After removal of 6 bases from V and 0 bases from J, the junction contained 7 bases not matched to a gene. Germline CDR1 and CDR2: MNHNS and SASEGT. The CDR3 spans 15 residues.

The chain has TRBV5-1 and TRBJ1-3; D is unclear. Germline V gene sequence: CDR1 SGHRS, CDR2 YFSETQ. V was cut by 0 bases and J by 0 bases, with 7 bases left in between. This CDR3 spans 15 amino acids. The CDR3 reads CASSLGGSSGNTIYF. CDR3 nucleotides: TGCGCCAGCAGCTTGGGCGGGAGCTCTGGAAACACCATATATTTT.

V usage is TRBV28 and J usage is TRBJ1-5, with 10 bases matching TRBD1. CDR1 and CDR2 from the germline V gene are MDHEN and SYDVKM. J was trimmed by 5 bases and V by 5 bases; bases with no gene match: 6. The CDR3 covers 15 residues. The chain's CDR3 is CASSTWTGGDQPQHF. The CDR3 DNA reads TGTGCCAGCAGTACCTGGACAGGGGGTGATCAGCCCCAGCATTTT. The complete variable domain, with remaining parts taken from reference TRBV28 and TRBJ1-5, reads DVKVTQSSRYLVKRTGEKVFLECVQDMDHENMFWYRQDPGLGLRLIYFSYDVKMKEKGDIPEGYSVSREKKERFSLILESASTNQTSMYLCASSTWTGGDQPQHFGDGTRLSIL.

J is TRBJ1-2 and V is TRBV7-9; D ambiguous. With 1 base removed from V and 8 bases from J, the gap between germline ends came to 5 bases. This CDR3 is 11 amino acids long. Germline V gene sequence: CDR1 SEHNR, CDR2 FQNEAQ (reference sequence). CDR3 coding DNA: TGTGCCAGCAGCTTAGGGTGGGGCTACACCTTC. Protein: CASSLGWGYTF.

This chain uses TRBV11-2 with TRBJ2-7; 11 nucleotides match TRBD2. The CDR3 sequence is 15 residues long. J gave up 2 bases and V 5 bases, and 5 bases lay outside the gene matches. CDR1 SGHAT and CDR2 FQNNGV come from the germline V gene. CDR3 amino acids: CASSLGTSGTYEQYF. CDR3 sequence (DNA): TGTGCCAGCAGCCTCGGGACTAGCGGAACCTACGAGCAGTACTTC. The entire variable domain, with the rest obtained from reference TRBV11-2 and TRBJ2-7, is as follows: EAGVAQSPRYKIIEKRQSVAFWCNPISGHATLYWYQQILGQGPKLLIQFQNNGVVDDSQLPKDRFSAERLKGVDSTLKIQPAKLEDSAVYLCASSLGTSGTYEQYFGPGTRLTVT.

The chain recombines TRBV2 with TRBJ2-3; possible D gene TRBD2, 5 bases. This CDR3 has 15 residues. V lost 6 bases and J lost 3, with 16 bases in between. CDR1 is SNHLY, CDR2 FYNNEI, per germline. The CDR3 nucleotides are TGTGCCAGCAGCACTAGGGTGGGGAGAACAGATACGCAGTATTTT. It is translated as CASSTRVGRTDTQYF.

V usage is TRBV25-1 and J usage is TRBJ2-3, with D unresolved. Germline V CDR1 and CDR2: MGHDK, SYGVNS. Trimming took 6 bases from V and 4 from J, leaving 8 bases between them. The CDR3 is 12 amino acids. The CDR3 reads CASRNQSDTQYF. In DNA, the CDR3 is TGTGCCAGCAGGAATCAATCAGATACGCAGTATTTT.

The chain recombines TRBV28 with TRBJ1-2, with unresolved D. Per germline, CDR1 MDHEN and CDR2 SYDVKM. The CDR3 loop spans 15 amino acids. V was trimmed by 6 bases and J by 4 bases, leaving 18 bases between them. The CDR3 DNA reads TGTGCCAGCAGACCCGAGAGGGATTTTGGCTATGGCTACACCTTC. This translates into CASRPERDFGYGYTF.

The genes are TRBV6-1 and TRBJ2-5; maybe TRBD1 (6 bases). Trimming pared 5 bases from V and 2 bases from J, leaving 15 bases between. CDR1 and CDR2 (germline): MNHNS, SASEGT. The CDR3 has 15 amino acids. CDR3 in amino acids: CASSTGQNGQETQYF. The CDR3 DNA reads as TGTGCCAGCAGTACCGGACAGAACGGACAAGAGACCCAGTACTTC.